A single sample gave rise to the 27 T cell receptor beta chains below, sequenced in a study of CD8 T cells in ankylosing spondylitis. Overall study findings and caveats: Typical of ankylosing spondylitis blood, it appeared, was a TCR beta motif of about eight highly homologous variants.

Antigens for these TCRs are unknown. Via MiXCR, TCRdb re-called the 5' RACE reads, giving one row per CDR3 protein. The table has approximately 540,000 distinct CDR3 sequences, about 12% seen once. The sample consisted of blood, either unsorted or a sorted T cell fraction (not recorded which). These receptors were taken from a male donor with ankylosing spondylitis.

V usage is TRBV5-6 and J usage is TRBJ2-3, with TRBD1 matching 7 bases. The CDR3 runs to 15 residues. Per germline, CDR1 SGHDT and CDR2 YYEEEE. The J segment lost 5 bases and the V segment lost 4 bases, leaving 10 bases of the junction unmatched. CDR3 DNA sequence: TGTGCCAGCAGCCTACCAGGGGGATTAGGAGATACGCAGTATTTT. Translation: CASSLPGGLGDTQYF.

The chain uses TRBV2 and TRBJ1-2; D is unclear. The CDR3 covers 14 residues. The V gene lost 6 bases and the J gene lost 4 bases, with 15 bases spanning the gap. The germline V gene encodes CDR1 SNHLY and CDR2 FYNNEI. This chain's CDR3 is CASSLVLEGYGYTF. In nucleotides, the CDR3 is TGTGCCAGCAGCTTGGTTCTGGAGGGCTATGGCTACACCTTC.

The V call is TRBV5-1, the J call TRBJ1-2; D gene ambiguous. Trimming took off 0 bases at V and 5 bases at J, with 5 bases between the two ends. Germline loops: CDR1 SGHRS, CDR2 YFSETQ. The CDR3 has 12 residues. The CDR3 sequence: CASSLEQYGYTF. Written as DNA, the CDR3 is TGCGCCAGCAGCTTGGAACAGTATGGCTACACCTTC.

A few counts support this clonotype. The chain is built from TRBV7-2 and TRBJ2-1; D is unresolved. Germline CDR1 is SGHTA and CDR2 is FQGNSA. This CDR3 is 8 amino acids long. Trimming pared 7 bases from V and 8 bases from J, leaving 0 bases between. The CDR3 DNA sequence: TGTGCCAGCAATGAGCAGTTCTTC. Translation: CASNEQFF.

This clonotype was counted ten times or more. This chain links TRBV20-1 with TRBJ1-2, with TRBD1 as a possible D gene (5 bases). CDR1 and CDR2 (germline): DFQATT, SNEGSKA (reference sequence). The CDR3 has 14 amino acids. Deletions cut 4 bases from V and 8 bases from J, with 20 bases between. The CDR3 DNA reads as TGCAGTGCTACGGACAACCAAAGGTTCTACGGCTACACCTTC. Amino acids: CSATDNQRFYGYTF.

This clonotype has a handful of counts. The genes are TRBV5-1 and TRBJ2-5; 7 bases fit TRBD1. The germline CDR1 and CDR2 sequences are SGHRS and YFSETQ. The CDR3 consists of 13 residues. Germline trimming cut 3 bases from V and 5 bases from J; bases unmatched to any gene: 4. CDR3 nucleotide sequence: TGCGCCAGCAGCTCGGACAGGTCGGAGACCCAGTACTTC. Protein: CASSSDRSETQYF. Using reference TRBV5-1 and TRBJ2-5 for the parts outside the CDR3, the full variable domain is KAGVTQTPRYLIKTRGQQVTLSCSPISGHRSVSWYQQTPGQGLQFLFEYFSETQRNKGNFPGRFSGRQFSNSRSEMNVSTLELGDSALYLCASSSDRSETQYFGPGTRLLVL.

This clonotype was recorded many times. The chain links TRBV29-1 to TRBJ2-1; 13 bases line up with TRBD2. The J segment lost 5 bases and the V segment lost 7 bases, leaving 5 bases of the junction unmatched. Germline CDR1 and CDR2: SQVTM and ANQGSEA. The CDR3 totals 14 residues. CDR3 amino acids: CSARGTSGNNEQFF. CDR3 nucleotide sequence: TGCAGCGCTAGAGGGACTAGCGGGAACAATGAGCAGTTCTTC.

The chain recombines TRBV29-1 with TRBJ2-2; 8 bases are a match to TRBD2. The CDR3 is 14 residues long. After removal of 5 bases from V and 1 base from J, the junction contained 3 bases not matched to a gene. Germline V gene lookup returns CDR1 SQVTM and CDR2 ANQGSEA. The CDR3 reads CSVPLAGNTGELFF. CDR3 nucleotides: TGCAGCGTTCCGCTAGCGGGGAACACCGGGGAGCTGTTTTTT.

This chain uses TRBV18 with TRBJ2-7, with 7 positions matching TRBD2. Germline CDR1 is KGHSH and CDR2 is LQKENI. This CDR3 spans 13 amino acids. Trimming cost V 3 bases and J 4 bases; bases outside gene matches: 3. CDR3 protein: CASSPSGMYEQYV. CDR3 in DNA: TGTGCCAGCTCACCCAGCGGGATGTACGAGCAGTACGTC.

J is TRBJ2-5 and V is TRBV10-1; no definite D call. Germline CDR1 reads WNHNN; CDR2 reads SYGVQD (reference sequence). The CDR3 extends over 14 amino acids. V lost 3 bases and J lost 1, with 9 bases in between. The CDR3 protein is CASSDGPGQETQYF. CDR3 nucleotides: TGCGCCAGCAGTGATGGTCCAGGCCAAGAGACCCAGTACTTC.

The chain carries TRBV19 and TRBJ2-1; 9 bases fit TRBD1. The V gene end was trimmed by 6 bases and the J gene end by 6 bases; junction bases not matched to a gene: 6. The CDR3 consists of 14 residues. From germline, CDR1 is LNHDA and CDR2 SQIVND (reference sequence). This chain's CDR3 is CASSWTGDGNEQFF. The CDR3 bases are TGTGCCAGTAGCTGGACAGGGGACGGCAATGAGCAGTTCTTC.

This clonotype has only a few counts. The V call is TRBV20-1, the J call TRBJ2-2; tentative D call: TRBD1 (6 bases). Trimming left V 6 bases short and J 6 bases short, with 14 bases between. Germline CDR1 is DFQATT and CDR2 is SNEGSKA (reference sequence). The CDR3 consists of 13 residues. For the CDR3, the DNA is TGCAGTGCCCACCAGGACAGCGCCGGGGAGCTGTTTTTT. Amino acid sequence: CSAHQDSAGELFF.

This clonotype was detected a few times. The gene calls are TRBV7-2 and TRBJ2-5; possibly TRBD2 for D (6 bases). Germline assignment: CDR1 SGHTA and CDR2 FQGNSA. This CDR3 has 16 residues. With 3 bases removed from V and 5 bases from J, the gap between germline ends came to 19 bases. CDR3 DNA sequence: TGTGCCAGCAGCTTTATCCTCGCCAGAGGAGGGGAGACCCAGTACTTC. Protein product: CASSFILARGGETQYF.

This rearrangement joins TRBV7-2 to TRBJ1-5; D is unclear. Germline loops: CDR1 SGHTA, CDR2 FQGNSA. Trimming left V 5 bases short and J 3 bases short, with 14 bases between. This CDR3 is 15 amino acids long. The chain's CDR3 is CASSPEPTVNQPQHF. As DNA, the CDR3 is TGTGCCAGCAGCCCGGAGCCAACCGTCAATCAGCCCCAGCATTTT.

The CDR3 region is CASSLASSGQETQYF. The CDR3 DNA sequence: TGCGCCAGCAGCTTGGCCTCGAGCGGACAAGAGACCCAGTACTTC. V gene TRBV5-1 combines with J gene TRBJ2-5, with D perhaps matching TRBD2 (5 bases). V was cut by 0 bases and J by 2 bases, with 11 bases left in between. The CDR3 totals 15 residues. The germline gives CDR1 SGHRS, CDR2 YFSETQ.

V usage is TRBV5-1 and J usage is TRBJ2-3, with a weak D call TRBD2 (6 bases). Per the germline V gene, CDR1 is SGHRS and CDR2 is YFSETQ. The V and J ends lost 1 base and 4 bases respectively, with 10 bases between them. CDR3 size: 14 residues. The CDR3 sequence is CASSLQEGADTQYF. The CDR3 coding sequence is TGCGCCAGCAGCTTGCAGGAGGGCGCAGATACGCAGTATTTT.

The V and J genes are TRBV20-1 and TRBJ1-5; 9 bases fit TRBD1. The CDR3 is 17 residues long. V lost 5 bases to trimming and J lost 0 bases; unmatched junction nucleotides: 11. From germline, CDR1 is DFQATT and CDR2 SNEGSKA (reference sequence). In DNA form, the CDR3 reads TGCAGTGCTCTCGGACAGGGGACGACGTATAGCAATCAGCCCCAGCATTTT. This translates into CSALGQGTTYSNQPQHF.

In its sample, this clonotype was seen many times. V and J are TRBV7-9 and TRBJ2-5; D is possibly TRBD1 or TRBD2 (6 bases each). The germline V gene encodes CDR1 SEHNR and CDR2 FQNEAQ (reference sequence). CDR3 size: 14 residues. The V gene lost 5 bases and the J gene lost 4 bases, with 14 bases spanning the gap. This CDR3 is CASSPRSGAETQYF. DNA for the CDR3: TGTGCCAGCAGCCCAAGGTCGGGGGCAGAGACCCAGTACTTC. The full variable domain, with the rest looked up from reference TRBV7-9 and TRBJ2-5, is DTGVSQNPRHKITKRGQNVTFRCDPISEHNRLYWYRQTLGQGPEFLTYFQNEAQLEKSRLLSDRFSAERPKGSFSTLEIQRTEQGDSAMYLCASSPRSGAETQYFGPGTRLLVL.

The rearrangement uses TRBV19 and TRBJ1-5; D is uncertain. From germline, CDR1 is LNHDA and CDR2 SQIVND (reference sequence). Trimming shortened V by 3 bases and J by 0 bases, and 12 bases separated the two germline ends. The CDR3 extends over 16 amino acids. The CDR3 region is CASSIPAGVSNQPQHF. The DNA for the CDR3 is TGTGCCAGTAGTATTCCGGCAGGTGTTAGCAATCAGCCCCAGCATTTT.

This clonotype came up many times. This chain links TRBV7-2 with TRBJ2-1; D possibly matches TRBD1 or TRBD2 (5 bases each). This CDR3 has 16 amino acids. Trimming shortened V by 1 base and J by 7 bases, and 17 bases separated the two germline ends. Germline V lookup: CDR1 SGHTA, CDR2 FQGNSA. CDR3 in amino acids: CASSLVGDLRLNEQFF. Here the CDR3 DNA reads TGTGCCAGCAGCTTAGTTGGGGACCTCCGGCTTAATGAGCAGTTCTTC.

This clonotype turned up a few times. The genes are TRBV11-3 and TRBJ2-7; 9 bases agree with TRBD1. The CDR3 covers 15 residues. V was clipped by 5 bases and J by 4 bases; unmatched bases: 9. Germline CDR1 and CDR2: SGHNT and YENEEA. Here the CDR3 reads CASSGWTGAKYEQYV. In DNA, the CDR3 is TGTGCCAGCAGCGGATGGACAGGGGCCAAGTACGAGCAGTACGTC.

CDR3 region: CASSLDMGYGYTF. The DNA for the CDR3 is TGTGCCAGCAGTTTAGACATGGGGTATGGCTACACCTTC. The rearrangement uses TRBV12-3 or TRBV12-4 and TRBJ1-2, with unresolved D. This CDR3 spans 13 amino acids. The ends were cut back, 1 base at V and 5 bases at J, with 8 bases in the middle.

Only a few counts were recorded for this clonotype. The CDR3 region is CASSLDYRSYEQYF. The DNA of the CDR3 is TGTGCCAGCAGCTTGGACTACCGGTCCTACGAGCAGTACTTC. The chain is built from TRBV7-2 and TRBJ2-7; a possible D gene is TRBD2 (6 bases). The CDR3 has 14 amino acids. Germline V gene sequence: CDR1 SGHTA, CDR2 FQGNSA. Trimming removed 3 bases at V and 1 base at J, with 10 bases between.

This clonotype was detected many times. The chain has TRBV7-9 and TRBJ1-5; D is undetermined. This CDR3 comprises 11 residues. Trimming removed 6 bases from V and 3 bases from J, with 3 bases in between. Looked up from germline, CDR1 is SEHNR and CDR2 is FQNEAQ (reference sequence). The CDR3 DNA follows: TGTGCCAGCAGAAACAATCAGCCCCAGCATTTT. As protein: CASRNNQPQHF.

This clonotype has more than one count but fewer than ten. The rearrangement uses TRBV19 and TRBJ2-5; D possibly corresponds to TRBD2 (6 bases). Germline V lookup: CDR1 LNHDA, CDR2 SQIVND (reference sequence). V shed 5 bases and J shed 5 bases, with 15 bases lying between them. The CDR3 covers 14 residues. The CDR3 region is CASSLMGLFETQYF. CDR3 in DNA: TGTGCCAGTAGTTTAATGGGACTTTTTGAGACCCAGTACTTC.

This clonotype has ten or more counts. The chain employs TRBV4-2 and TRBJ2-5, with D hard to call. V was clipped by 0 bases and J by 1 base, with 3 bases between them. This CDR3 contains 13 residues. Germline V gene sequence: CDR1 LGHNA, CDR2 YNFKEQ. Here the CDR3 DNA reads TGTGCCAGCAGCCAAGACCCCCAAGAGACCCAGTACTTC. The encoded protein is CASSQDPQETQYF.

A word on this clonotype: A read error may produce the germline difference seen at one junction end. The CDR3, as DNA: TGCAGTGCCAGAGGAACCGGGGCTAATGAAAAACTGTTTTTT. It codes for CSARGTGANEKLFF. V and J are TRBV20-1 and TRBJ1-4; D ambiguous. The V gene's germline CDR1 is DFQATT and CDR2 SNEGSKA (reference sequence). The CDR3 runs 14 residues.